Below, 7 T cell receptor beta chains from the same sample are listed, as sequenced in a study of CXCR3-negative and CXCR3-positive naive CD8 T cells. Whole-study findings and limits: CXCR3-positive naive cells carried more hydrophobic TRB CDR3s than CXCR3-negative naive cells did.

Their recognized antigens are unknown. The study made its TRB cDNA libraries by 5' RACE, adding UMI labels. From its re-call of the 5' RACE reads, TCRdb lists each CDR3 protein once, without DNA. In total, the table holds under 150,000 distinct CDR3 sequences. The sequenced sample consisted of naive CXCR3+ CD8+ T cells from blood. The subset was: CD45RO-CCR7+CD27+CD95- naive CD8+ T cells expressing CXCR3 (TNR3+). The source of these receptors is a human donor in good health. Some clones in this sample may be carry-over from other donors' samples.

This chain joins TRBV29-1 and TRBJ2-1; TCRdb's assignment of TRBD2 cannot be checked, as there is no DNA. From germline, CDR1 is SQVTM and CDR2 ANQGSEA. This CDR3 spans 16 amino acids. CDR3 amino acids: CSVDPPPPSVHNEQFF.

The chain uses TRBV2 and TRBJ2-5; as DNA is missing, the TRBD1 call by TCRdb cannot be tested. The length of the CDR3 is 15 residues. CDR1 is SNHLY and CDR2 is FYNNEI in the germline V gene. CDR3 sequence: CASSGWTGLLETQYF.

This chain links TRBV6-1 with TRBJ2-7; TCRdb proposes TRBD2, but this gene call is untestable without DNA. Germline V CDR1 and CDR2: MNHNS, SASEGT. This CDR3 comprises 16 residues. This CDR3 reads CASSEDRLADGYEQYF.

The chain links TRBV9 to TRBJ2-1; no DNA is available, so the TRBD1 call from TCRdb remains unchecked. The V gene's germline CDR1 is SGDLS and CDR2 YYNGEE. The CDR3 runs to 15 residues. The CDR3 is CASSVGSGGYNEQFF. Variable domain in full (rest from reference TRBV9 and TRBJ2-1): DSGVTQTPKHLITATGQRVTLRCSPRSGDLSVYWYQQSLDQGLQFLIQYYNGEERAKGNILERFSAQQFPDLHSELNLSSLELGDSALYFCASSVGSGGYNEQFFGPGTRLTVL.

The CDR3 sequence: CASSPDRDNKREQYF. V usage is TRBV5-6 and J usage is TRBJ2-7; TCRdb selects TRBD1, and the lack of DNA leaves this call unchecked. CDR3 length equals 15 residues. From germline, CDR1 is SGHDT and CDR2 YYEEEE.

CDR3 sequence: CASSPTQSRTMREDTEAFF. The chain has TRBV12-3 or TRBV12-4 and TRBJ1-1; TCRdb selects TRBD1, and the lack of DNA leaves this call unchecked. The CDR3 contains 19 residues.

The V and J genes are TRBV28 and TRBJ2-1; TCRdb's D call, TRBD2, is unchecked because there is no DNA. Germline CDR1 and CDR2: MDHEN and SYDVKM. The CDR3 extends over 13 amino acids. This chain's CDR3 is CASVKGLYNEQFF.